This is a list of T cell receptor beta chains from one sample in a study of T cells after yellow fever vaccination. In TCRdb, the 5' RACE reads were re-called with MiXCR into one record per CDR3 protein. Of under 90,000 distinct CDR3 sequences listed, 6.5% are singletons. Sequencing used CD8+ T cells sorted from PBMCs, obtained more than 35 days after the first yellow fever vaccination. Receptors were obtained from a man aged 18 to 35 who received the YFV17D yellow fever vaccine. Each CDR3 is given with its conserved first and last residue. D genes are given only for firm matches. The size entry is marked missing in some rows and otherwise reads once, few, many or a size class.

V gene	J gene	clone size	D gene	CDR3 DNA	CDR3 protein
TRBV6-5	TRBJ2-7	many	.	TGTGCCAGCAGTTACTTGATCGGAGGGAATTACGAGCAGTACTTC	CASSYLIGGNYEQYF
TRBV11-1	TRBJ2-1	.	TRBD2	TGTGCCAGCAGCTTGACACAGTCGGACGGGACTAGCGGACCCCGCAAGCAGTTCTTC	CASSLTQSDGTSGPRKQFF
TRBV7-2	TRBJ2-5	many	.	TGTGCCAGCAGCGCGCAGACGTGGGGGGAGACCCAGTACTTC	CASSAQTWGETQYF
TRBV28	TRBJ1-5	few	.	TGTGCCAGCAGTTCGGGGGTTTTAGGAAATCAGCCCCAGCATTTT	CASSSGVLGNQPQHF
TRBV19	TRBJ2-1	few	.	TGTGCCAGTAGTATGTATGAATGGGGGTACAATGAGCAGTTCTTC	CASSMYEWGYNEQFF
TRBV11-2	TRBJ2-1	many	.	TGTGCCAGCAGCCCGGGACCATCCTGGGATGAGCAGTTCTTC	CASSPGPSWDEQFF
TRBV29-1	TRBJ2-1	.	TRBD1	TGCAGCGTTTACTTGGACAGGGTCTGGTTAGGCTACAATGAGCAGTTCTTC	CSVYLDRVWLGYNEQFF
TRBV9	TRBJ1-2	many	.	TGTGCCAGCAGCGCCCCAACCGAATTCAACGACGGCTACACCTTC	CASSAPTEFNDGYTF
TRBV10-3	TRBJ2-5	many	.	TGTGCCATCAGTGAGTCTGCGATGAGACAGCAAGAGACCCAGTACTTC	CAISESAMRQQETQYF
TRBV4-2	TRBJ2-5	many	.	TGTGCCAGCAGCCAACCGGTAGGGCAGGGTCTTCAAGAGACCCAGTACTTC	CASSQPVGQGLQETQYF
TRBV3-1	TRBJ2-1	many	.	TGTGCCAGCAGCCAAAAGGATTGGTACAATGAGCAGTTCTTC	CASSQKDWYNEQFF
TRBV4-1	TRBJ2-1	many	TRBD2	TGCGCCAGCAGCCAAGATCGAGCGGGGTTAAACAATGAGCAGTTCTTC	CASSQDRAGLNNEQFF
TRBV4-3	TRBJ1-1	many	.	TGCGCCAGCAGCCTCGAATCCGGATCGAACACTGAAGCTTTCTTT	CASSLESGSNTEAFF
TRBV20-1	TRBJ2-7	few	.	TGCAGTGCTAGACAGGGGGGCGGCGAGCAGTACTTC	CSARQGGGEQYF
TRBV7-9	TRBJ1-1	many	TRBD1	TGTGCCAGCAGCTTCGGGACAGGTTTCTTGGACACTGAAGCTTTCTTT	CASSFGTGFLDTEAFF
TRBV7-5	TRBJ1-1	.	.	.	CISVPEASRTGLDTEAFF
TRBV11-2	TRBJ2-3	.	TRBD2	TGTGCCAGCAGTCCTACTAGCGGGGTGGCAGATACGCAGTATTTT	CASSPTSGVADTQYF